This T cell receptor (beta chain) is from a study of spatial heterogeneity in lung cancer. Broader study findings: Higher tumor mutation counts went along with higher counts of expanded intratumoral alpha and beta TCRs.

The CDR3 sequence is 16 residues long. V was shortened by 5 bases and J by 4 bases, with 18 bases between the two germline ends. Germline V gene lookup returns CDR1 GTSNPN and CDR2 SVGIG (reference sequence). Every TCR cDNA molecule bore its own unique molecular identifier. In TCRdb, the 5' RACE reads were re-called with MiXCR into one record per CDR3 protein. The table has 3,000 to 4,000 distinct CDR3 sequences, roughly a tenth seen once. Time point of the sample: sample taken at primary tumor resection. Samples came from roughly 70 TRACERx patients with untreated early-stage lung cancer. This clonotype has ten or more counts. Its target is unknown.

The origin of this receptor is a male donor with early-stage non-small cell lung cancer. Sequenced material: lung tumor tissue, taken at surgery. The chain has TRBV30 and TRBJ2-6; perhaps TRBD1 as D (5 bases). For the CDR3, the DNA is TGTGCCTGGGAACGACAGTCCCTTCAGGGGGCCAACGTCCTGACTTTC. Translation: CAWERQSLQGANVLTF.